This T cell receptor (beta chain) was recorded in a study of blood T cell repertoires in COVID-19. For the study at large: Material from acute and convalescent COVID-19 was sourced from the United States, Italy and Spain. PBMCs, B-cell-depleted T cells, or T cells were the source of the cDNA or gDNA that made up the material.

CDR3 length: 16 amino acids. Germline CDR1 is KGHSH and CDR2 is LQKENI. V shed 3 bases and J 8 bases; nucleotides not matched to a gene: 9. In the source study's methods: It was from reference gene primer amplification that nucleated cell counts were estimated. Generated by immunoSEQ multiplex PCR, the TCRdb table keeps only in-frame clones and is missing some. V and J calls plus clone size are reproduced from that table; the DNA served to infer D and trimming. In the table there are roughly 58,000 clones, approximately 84% of which are singletons. The chain uses TRBV18 and TRBJ1-6, with TRBD1 matching 8 bases. Sequencing used peripheral blood. The receptor was isolated from a man between 65 and 85 years old with active COVID-19. The CDR3 here is CASSPAGGARDSPLHF. Written as DNA, the CDR3 is TGTGCCAGCTCACCGGCAGGGGGCGCCCGGGATTCACCCCTCCACTTT.